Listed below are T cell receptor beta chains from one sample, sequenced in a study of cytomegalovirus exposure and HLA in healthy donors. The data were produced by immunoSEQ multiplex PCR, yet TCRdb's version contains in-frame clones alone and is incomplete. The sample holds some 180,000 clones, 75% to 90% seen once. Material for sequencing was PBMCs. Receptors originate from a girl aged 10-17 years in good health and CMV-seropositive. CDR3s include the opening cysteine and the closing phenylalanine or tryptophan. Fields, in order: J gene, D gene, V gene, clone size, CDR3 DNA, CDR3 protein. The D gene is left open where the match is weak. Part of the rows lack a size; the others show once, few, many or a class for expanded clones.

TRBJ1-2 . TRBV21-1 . TGTGCCAGCAGCAATGGAGACTATGGCTACACCTTC CASSNGDYGYTF
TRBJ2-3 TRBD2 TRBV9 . TGTGCCAGCAGCGTAGAACTAGCGGGAGTGGTCGATACGCAGTATTTT CASSVELAGVVDTQYF
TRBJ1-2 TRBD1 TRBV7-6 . TGTGCCAGCAGCCCAACCCCCTTCGACAGGGGACGTGGCTACACCTTC CASSPTPFDRGRGYTF
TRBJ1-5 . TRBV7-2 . TGTGCCAGCAGCTTAGGCAGGGGTTCTTCGCCCCAGCATTTT CASSLGRGSSPQHF
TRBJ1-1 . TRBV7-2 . TGTGCCAGCAGCTTAGACCCCGGAGAGAACACTGAAGCTTTCTTT CASSLDPGENTEAFF
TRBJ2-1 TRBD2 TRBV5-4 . TGTGCCAGCAGCTTGTTTACTAGCGGGTATTTAAACGAGCAGTTCTTC CASSLFTSGYLNEQFF
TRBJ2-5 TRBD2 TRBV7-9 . TGTGCCAGCGGCACCTCGGGAGGAGAGACCCAGTACTTC CASGTSGGETQYF
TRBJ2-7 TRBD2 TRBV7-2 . TGTGCCAGCACCCCCGGGGGGAGCGGGAGGGCCCGAGAGCAGTACTTC CASTPGGSGRAREQYF
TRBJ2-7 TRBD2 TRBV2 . TGTGCCAGCAGTGTAGCGGGAGAGCGCCTGGAGTACTTC CASSVAGERLEYF
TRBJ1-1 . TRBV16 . TGTGCCAGCAGCCAATTTCGGAACACTGAAGCTTTCTTT CASSQFRNTEAFF
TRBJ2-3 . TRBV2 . TGTGCCAGCAGTGTTGCGGGAATGTTTACAGATACGCAGTATTTT CASSVAGMFTDTQYF
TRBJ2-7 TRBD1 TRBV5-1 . TGCGCCAGCAGCTTGACAGGGGGAGGCGAGCAGTACTTC CASSLTGGGEQYF
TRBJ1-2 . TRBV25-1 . TGTGCCAGCAGTGAAATTACCAATACAGGGTCACATGGCTACACCTTC CASSEITNTGSHGYTF
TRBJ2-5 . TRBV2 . TGTGCCAGCAGCAGGACAGAAGAGACCCAGTACTTC CASSRTEETQYF
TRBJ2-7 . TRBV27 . TGTGCCAGCAGTGGTAGCGGATCCTACGAGCAGTACTTC CASSGSGSYEQYF
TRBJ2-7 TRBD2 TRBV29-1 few TGCAGCTTCCTAGCGGGCCACTACGAGCAGTACTTC CSFLAGHYEQYF
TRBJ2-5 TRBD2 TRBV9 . TGTGCCAGCAGCGTAGTCCCAGCGGGAGGTGAGACCCAGTACTTC CASSVVPAGGETQYF
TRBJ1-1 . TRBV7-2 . TGTGCCAGCAGCTCCCGTCCGGCAGGGAACACTGAAGCTTTCTTT CASSSRPAGNTEAFF
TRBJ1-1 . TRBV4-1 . TGCGCCAGCAGCCAATTTTCTCTCGGGGGGCAGAGAGCTTTCTTT CASSQFSLGGQRAFF
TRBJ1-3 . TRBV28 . TGTGCCAGCAGTTTAAACAGGTACTCTGGAAACACCATATATTTT CASSLNRYSGNTIYF
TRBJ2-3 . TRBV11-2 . TGTGCCAGCAGCCCAAACAGGAGGGGGCTGGTAGATACGCAGTATTTT CASSPNRRGLVDTQYF
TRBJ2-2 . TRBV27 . TGTGCCAGCAGTAGGGACAACCTCGGAACGAACACCGGGGAGCTGTTTTTT CASSRDNLGTNTGELFF
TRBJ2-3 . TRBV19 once TGTGCCAGTAGTATAACGGGGTCAGATACGCAGTATTTT CASSITGSDTQYF
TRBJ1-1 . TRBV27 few TGTGCCAGCAGTTTAGCCGGGAACACTGAAGCTTTCTTT CASSLAGNTEAFF
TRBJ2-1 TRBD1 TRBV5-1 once TGCGCCAGCAGCCCGGGACAGTCTTCCTACAATGAGCAGTTCTTC CASSPGQSSYNEQFF
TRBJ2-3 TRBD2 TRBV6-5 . TGTGCCAGCTGTATAGGGCGGGAGGACGTAGATACGCAGTATTTT CASCIGREDVDTQYF
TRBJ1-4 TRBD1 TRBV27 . TGTGCCAGCAGTTATCGACAGGGGATACAACTGTTTTTT CASSYRQGIQLFF
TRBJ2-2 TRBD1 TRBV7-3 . TGTGCCAGCAGCCCGTCGACAGGGGGCACCGGGGAGCTGTTTTTT CASSPSTGGTGELFF
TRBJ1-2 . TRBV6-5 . TGTGCCAGCAGTTACGGTACAGGAGTTGGCTACACCTTC CASSYGTGVGYTF
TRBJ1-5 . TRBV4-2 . TGTGCCAGCAGCCAAGAATCGGGGAATCAGCCCCAGCATTTT CASSQESGNQPQHF
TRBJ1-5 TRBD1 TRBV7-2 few TGTGCCAGCAGTTTGACAGGGAATAATCAGCCCCAGCATTTT CASSLTGNNQPQHF
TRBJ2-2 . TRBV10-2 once TGCGCCATTCGAGGCGGGGCGAACACCGGGGAGCTGTTTTTT CAIRGGANTGELFF
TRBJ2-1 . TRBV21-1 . TGTGCCAGCAGCTCACAACTAGCGGGGGCCCACAATGAGCAGTTCTTC CASSSQLAGAHNEQFF